The TCR beta chain described here comes from a study of tumor-infiltrating lymphocytes in glioblastoma multiforme. V shed 6 bases, J shed 3 bases, and the junction held 10 bases outside the gene matches. CDR3 length: 16 amino acids. In regard to this clonotype: This likely comes from a read error, as the CDR3 has no conserved phenylalanine or tryptophan at its end.

TCRB libraries came from RNA via three nested multiplex PCR rounds. TCRB-specific cDNA synthesis used approximately 0.52 ug of total RNA. Each CDR3 protein gets one entry after TCRdb re-called the multiplex PCR reads with MiXCR. This sample has fewer than 40,000 distinct CDR3 sequences, with around 60% found just once. Sequencing used brain tumor tissue. The clonotype was recovered from a male donor with glioblastoma. V is TRBV12-3 or TRBV12-4 and J is TRBJ1-1, with 10 positions matching TRBD1. Here the CDR3 DNA reads TGTGCCAGCAGGTTTGGGGACAGGGGCTTGGACACTGAAGCTTTCTTA. Translated: CASRFGDRGLDTEAFL.